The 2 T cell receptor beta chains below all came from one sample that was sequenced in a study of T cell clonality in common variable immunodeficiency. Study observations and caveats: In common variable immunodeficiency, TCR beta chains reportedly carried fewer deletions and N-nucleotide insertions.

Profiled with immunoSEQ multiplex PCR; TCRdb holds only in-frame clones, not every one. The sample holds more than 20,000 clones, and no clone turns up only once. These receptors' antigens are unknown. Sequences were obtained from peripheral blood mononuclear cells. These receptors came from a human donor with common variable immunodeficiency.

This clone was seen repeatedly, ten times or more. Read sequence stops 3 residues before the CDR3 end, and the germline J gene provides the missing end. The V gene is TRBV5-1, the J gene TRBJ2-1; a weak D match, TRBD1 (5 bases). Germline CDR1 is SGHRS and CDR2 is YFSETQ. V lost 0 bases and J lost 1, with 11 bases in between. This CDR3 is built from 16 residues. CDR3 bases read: TGCGCCAGCAGCTTGGCAGGGTCTGGTTCCTACAATGAG. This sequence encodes CASSLAGSGSYNE. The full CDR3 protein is CASSLAGSGSYNEQFF.

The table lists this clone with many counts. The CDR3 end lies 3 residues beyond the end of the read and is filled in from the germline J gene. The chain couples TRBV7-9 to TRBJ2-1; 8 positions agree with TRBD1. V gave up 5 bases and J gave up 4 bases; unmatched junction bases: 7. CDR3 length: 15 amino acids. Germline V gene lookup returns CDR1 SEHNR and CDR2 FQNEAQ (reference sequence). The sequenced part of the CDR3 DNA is TGTGCCAGCAGCGTCCAGGGGGCGCGGTACAATGAG. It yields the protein CASSVQGARYNE. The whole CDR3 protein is CASSVQGARYNEQFF.